This T cell receptor (beta chain) is drawn from a study of T cell changes during pregnancy in multiple sclerosis. V was clipped by 7 bases and J by 1 base, with 10 bases between them. The germline CDR1 and CDR2 sequences are MNHNY and SVGAGI (reference sequence). This CDR3 comprises 13 residues. Data came from immunoSEQ multiplex PCR; TCRdb stores just in-frame clones and leaves some out. The sample has around 65,000 clones, around 93% seen once. The chain employs TRBV6-6 and TRBJ1-1, with a tentative D call TRBD1 (6 bases). The receptor comes from a female donor in good health, enrolled as a control in a pregnancy study. Sequences were derived from peripheral blood, sampled in the second trimester of pregnancy. The CDR3, as DNA: TGTGCCAGCACCCAGACAGGGAACACTGAAGCTTTCTTT. This codes for CASTQTGNTEAFF.